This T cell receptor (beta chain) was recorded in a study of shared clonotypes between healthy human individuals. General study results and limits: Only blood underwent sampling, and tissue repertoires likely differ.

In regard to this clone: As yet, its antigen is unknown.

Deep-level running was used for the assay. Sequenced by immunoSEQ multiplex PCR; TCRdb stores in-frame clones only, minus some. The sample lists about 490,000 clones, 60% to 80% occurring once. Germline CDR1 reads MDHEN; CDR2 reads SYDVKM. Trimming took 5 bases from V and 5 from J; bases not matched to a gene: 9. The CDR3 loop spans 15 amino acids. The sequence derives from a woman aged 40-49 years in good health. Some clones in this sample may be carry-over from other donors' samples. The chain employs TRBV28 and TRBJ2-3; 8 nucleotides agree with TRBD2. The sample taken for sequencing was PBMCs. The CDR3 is CASSPSGRVVDTQYF. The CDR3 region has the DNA TGTGCCAGCAGTCCCAGCGGGAGAGTGGTAGATACGCAGTATTTT.